The 20 T cell receptor beta chains below come from one sample, sequenced in a study of T cell responses to AZD1222 COVID-19 vaccine. Data came from immunoSEQ multiplex PCR; TCRdb stores just in-frame clones and leaves some out. This table has over 140,000 clones, nearly 95% appearing once. Here the sequenced sample was peripheral blood, taken 28 days after the second AZD1222 dose. These receptors all stem from an adult who received the AZD1222 COVID-19 vaccine.

The rearrangement joins TRBV2 to TRBJ2-2, with 10 bases that match TRBD1. This CDR3 region has 17 residues. With V trimmed by 4 bases and J by 3 bases, 8 bases remained unmatched. Germline assignment: CDR1 SNHLY and CDR2 FYNNEI. The CDR3 sequence is CASSASRTGGYTGELFF. The CDR3 nucleotides are TGTGCCAGCAGTGCCTCAAGGACAGGGGGGTACACCGGGGAGCTGTTTTTT. Looking up the rest from reference TRBV2 and TRBJ2-2 gives the full variable domain: EPEVTQTPSHQVTQMGQEVILRCVPISNHLYFYWYRQILGQKVEFLVSFYNNEISEKSEIFDDQFSVERPDGSNFTLKIRSTKLEDSAMYFCASSASRTGGYTGELFFGEGSRLTVL.

The V gene is TRBV11-2, the J gene TRBJ2-1, with D tentatively TRBD1 or TRBD2 (6 bases each). Deletions cut 1 base from V and 6 bases from J, with 13 bases between. The CDR3 runs to 15 residues. Germline lookup yields CDR1 SGHAT and CDR2 FQNNGV. The DNA for the CDR3 is TGTGCCAGCAGCTTAGTACGGGGGCTCGGCAATGAGCAGTTCTTC. Protein: CASSLVRGLGNEQFF.

The genes are TRBV28 and TRBJ1-4; the match to TRBD1 covers 7 bases. This CDR3 contains 14 residues. The trim removed 7 bases at V and 10 bases at J, leaving 12 bases unmatched. The V gene's germline CDR1 is MDHEN and CDR2 SYDVKM. The CDR3 is CASKADQGERKLFF. The CDR3 DNA is TGTGCCAGCAAAGCGGATCAGGGGGAAAGAAAACTGTTTTTT.

This chain joins TRBV9 and TRBJ1-6, with 7 bases matching TRBD1. V shed 0 bases and J 7 bases; nucleotides not matched to a gene: 4. This CDR3 spans 15 amino acids. Germline V gene data show CDR1 as SGDLS and CDR2 as YYNGEE. The chain's CDR3 is CASSVGDRANSPLHF. Written as DNA, the CDR3 is TGTGCCAGCAGCGTAGGAGACAGGGCAAATTCACCCCTCCACTTT.

This chain joins TRBV11-2 and TRBJ2-3, with 7 bases identical to TRBD2. Germline V gene sequence: CDR1 SGHAT, CDR2 FQNNGV. Trimming at V came to 3 bases and at J to 1 base, leaving 1 base not matched to a gene. The CDR3 has 14 amino acids. CDR3 nucleotides: TGTGCCAGCAGCTTTCTAGCGGGCACAGATACGCAGTATTTT. It yields the protein CASSFLAGTDTQYF.

The V call is TRBV5-5, the J call TRBJ2-1, with D uncertain. The CDR3 is 15 residues long. The germline V gene has CDR1 SGHKS and CDR2 YYEKEE (reference sequence). Trimming shortened V by 1 base and J by 0 bases, and 8 bases separated the two germline ends. CDR3 loop: CASSLSASSYNEQFF. In DNA, the CDR3 is TGTGCCAGCAGCTTGTCTGCAAGCTCCTACAATGAGCAGTTCTTC.

The chain is built from TRBV7-9 and TRBJ1-3, with unresolved D. This CDR3 comprises 15 residues. With 2 bases removed from V and 0 bases from J, the gap between germline ends came to 8 bases. Germline V gives CDR1 SEHNR, CDR2 FQNEAQ (reference sequence). CDR3 in amino acids: CASSLSTVSGNTIYF. For the CDR3, the DNA is TGTGCCAGCAGCTTAAGTACAGTCTCTGGAAACACCATATATTTT. Complete variable domain (other parts from reference TRBV7-9 and TRBJ1-3): DTGVSQNPRHKITKRGQNVTFRCDPISEHNRLYWYRQTLGQGPEFLTYFQNEAQLEKSRLLSDRFSAERPKGSFSTLEIQRTEQGDSAMYLCASSLSTVSGNTIYFGEGSWLTVV.

The CDR3 is CASSLRGRAGSYEQYF. In DNA form, the CDR3 reads TGTGCCAGCAGCTTACGCGGGAGGGCCGGGAGCTACGAGCAGTACTTC. This chain connects TRBV11-2 to TRBJ2-7, with 9 positions matching TRBD2. This CDR3 has 16 amino acids. After removal of 2 bases from V and 3 bases from J, the junction contained 8 bases not matched to a gene. Per germline, CDR1 SGHAT and CDR2 FQNNGV.

The J gene is TRBJ1-6, the V gene TRBV11-2; unclear D gene. With 4 bases removed from V and 9 bases from J, the gap between germline ends came to 13 bases. The germline CDR1 and CDR2 sequences are SGHAT and FQNNGV. This CDR3 has 14 residues. The CDR3 sequence: CASSSTDVTSPLHF. The CDR3 DNA reads TGTGCCAGCAGCTCCACGGACGTAACTTCACCCCTCCACTTT. Combining the CDR3 with reference TRBV11-2 and TRBJ1-6 gives the whole variable domain EAGVAQSPRYKIIEKRQSVAFWCNPISGHATLYWYQQILGQGPKLLIQFQNNGVVDDSQLPKDRFSAERLKGVDSTLKIQPAKLEDSAVYLCASSSTDVTSPLHFGNGTRLTVT.

The chain combines TRBV6-6 with TRBJ1-1, with D perhaps matching TRBD1 (6 bases). The germline V gene has CDR1 MNHNY and CDR2 SVGAGI (reference sequence). V was clipped by 4 bases and J by 4 bases, with 13 bases between them. The CDR3 extends over 14 amino acids. The CDR3 sequence is CASSSGTKGTEAFF. In nucleotides, the CDR3 is TGTGCCAGCAGTTCCGGGACAAAGGGCACTGAAGCTTTCTTT.

V gene TRBV9 combines with J gene TRBJ1-1, with 7 bases identical to TRBD1. This CDR3 has 14 amino acids. Germline-derived CDR1 and CDR2 are SGDLS and YYNGEE. With 1 base clipped from V and 6 bases from J, the junction kept 6 bases outside the gene matches. The DNA for the CDR3 is TGTGCCAGCAGCGTAAGAGGGACAGCGGCTGAAGCTTTCTTT. Translation: CASSVRGTAAEAFF.

The V and J genes are TRBV6-5 and TRBJ2-7; 9 positions agree with TRBD2. The germline CDR1 and CDR2 sequences are MNHEY and SVGAGI. There are 13 residues in the CDR3. The ends lost 8 bases at V and 2 bases at J; junction bases unmatched: 4. The CDR3 DNA reads TGTGCCAGCGGGACTAGCATTGCCTACGAGCAGTACTTC. This encodes CASGTSIAYEQYF.

The sample holds one count of this clone. V and J are TRBV7-3 and TRBJ1-1; TRBD1 aligns across 10 bases. V lost 5 bases to trimming and J lost 6 bases; unmatched junction nucleotides: 9. The CDR3 covers 15 residues. Germline CDR1 and CDR2: SGHTA and FQGTGA. The CDR3 loop reads CASSPTGGQGPEAFF. The CDR3 bases are TGTGCCAGCAGCCCGACAGGGGGCCAAGGACCTGAAGCTTTCTTT.

This clone was seen just once. The V and J genes are TRBV6-5 and TRBJ2-1; 16 bases agree with TRBD2. Germline V CDR1 and CDR2: MNHEY, SVGAGI. V shed 4 bases, J shed 6 bases, and the junction held 3 bases outside the gene matches. The CDR3 contains 16 residues. The CDR3 DNA follows: TGTGCCAGCAGTTCGGGACTAGCGGGAGGGCCCAATGAGCAGTTCTTC. This codes for CASSSGLAGGPNEQFF.

The V gene is TRBV7-3, the J gene TRBJ2-1; D possibly corresponds to TRBD2 (5 bases). Germline V CDR1 and CDR2: SGHTA, FQGTGA. This CDR3 is built from 13 residues. V was shortened by 3 bases and J by 4 bases, with 7 bases between the two germline ends. The CDR3 nucleotides read TGTGCCAGCAGCTTGACTACTTACAATGAGCAGTTCTTC. Protein product: CASSLTTYNEQFF.

The V call is TRBV10-3, the J call TRBJ1-1; tentatively, D is TRBD1 (5 bases). Germline V CDR1 and CDR2: ENHRY, SYGVKD. Deletions cut 0 bases from V and 5 bases from J, with 13 bases between. This CDR3 has 15 residues. The CDR3 here is CAISESRDAWTEAFF. In DNA, the CDR3 is TGTGCCATCAGTGAGTCCCGGGACGCCTGGACTGAAGCTTTCTTT.

V gene TRBV7-2 combines with J gene TRBJ1-2, with D possibly TRBD1 on 5 matching bases. The CDR3 spans 16 residues. The germline gives CDR1 SGHTA, CDR2 FQGNSA. V shed 5 bases and J shed 0 bases, with 16 bases lying between them. The CDR3 spells CASSPQKGFPNYGYTF. The CDR3, as DNA: TGTGCCAGCAGCCCTCAGAAGGGGTTCCCTAACTATGGCTACACCTTC.

This chain uses TRBV7-6 with TRBJ2-5; the D gene could be TRBD1 or TRBD2 (5 bases each). This CDR3 is 15 amino acids long. Germline-derived CDR1 and CDR2 are SGHVS and FNYEAQ. The V end lost 5 bases, the J end lost 2 bases, and 15 bases lay between the germline ends. The CDR3 spells CASSKTGTVQETQYF. The DNA for the CDR3 is TGTGCCAGCAGCAAAACCGGGACGGTACAAGAGACCCAGTACTTC.

The CDR3 spells CASSPFSAGELFF. The CDR3 nucleotides read TGTGCCAGCAGTCCCTTTTCAGCCGGGGAGCTGTTTTTT. V gene TRBV6-2 or TRBV6-3 combines with J gene TRBJ2-2; D is uncertain. CDR3 length equals 13 residues. Trimming took 5 bases from V and 6 from J, leaving 10 bases between them. The germline V gene has CDR1 MNHEY and CDR2 SVGEGT.

The J gene is TRBJ1-1, the V gene TRBV4-1; possible D gene TRBD1, 5 bases. The germline V gene encodes CDR1 MGHRA and CDR2 YSYEKL. V lost 4 bases to trimming and J lost 7 bases, with 19 bases between them. This CDR3 contains 15 residues. In nucleotides, the CDR3 is TGCGCCAGCAGCCCACGAACGGGGACGGCCCATGAAGCTTTCTTT. This sequence encodes CASSPRTGTAHEAFF.